What follows are 9 T cell receptor beta chains derived from one specimen sequenced in a study of response to subunit inactivated influenza vaccine (dated by TCRdb to the late 2010s). The library came from RT-PCR. The sequencer listed for this sample is Illumina HiSeq 2500. TCRdb ran its own pipeline on the public reads, namely fastp trimming at Q25 and MiXCR clone calling, and kept in-frame beta chains. Each entry is one CDR3 protein sequence, shown with its most common DNA and genes. For this sample there are around 480,000 distinct CDR3 sequences; approximately 15% appear just once. 2.5% to 3.5% of the sample is taken by the ten largest. The sequencing here drew on CD4+ T cells sorted from PBMCs, taken less than 30 months after vaccination. The receptors derive from a man between 45 and 75 years old who received an inactivated influenza vaccine. Donor details come from another sample of the same person, matched by shared clones.

This rearrangement joins TRBV6-5 to TRBJ1-2; D remains ambiguous. The CDR3 runs to 17 residues. V lost 0 bases to trimming and J lost 0 bases, with 14 bases between them. CDR1 and CDR2 from the germline V gene are MNHEY and SVGAGI. This chain's CDR3 is CASSYSSAAGTNYGYTF. As DNA, the CDR3 is TGTGCCAGCAGTTACTCGAGTGCGGCGGGCACTAACTATGGCTACACCTTC.

The chain combines TRBV20-1 with TRBJ2-1; weak D call: TRBD2 (7 bases). Trimming shortened V by 5 bases and J by 4 bases, and 15 bases separated the two germline ends. The CDR3 runs 14 residues. Germline V gene lookup returns CDR1 DFQATT and CDR2 SNEGSKA (reference sequence). The CDR3 protein is CSAQGRGGYNEQFF. In nucleotides, the CDR3 is TGCAGTGCTCAAGGAAGGGGGGGGTACAATGAGCAGTTCTTC.

The table lists this clonotype with many counts. V is TRBV6-1 and J is TRBJ2-2; 7 nucleotides agree with TRBD1. The V gene end was trimmed by 6 bases and the J gene end by 1 base; junction bases not matched to a gene: 5. The CDR3 covers 15 residues. Germline V gene data show CDR1 as MNHNS and CDR2 as SASEGT. CDR3 sequence reads: CASRKNRGNTGELFF. The CDR3 DNA reads as TGTGCCAGCAGGAAAAACAGGGGGAACACCGGGGAGCTGTTTTTT.

This clonotype has just a few counts. This chain uses TRBV11-2 with TRBJ2-1; TRBD2 matches 7 bases. Germline lookup yields CDR1 SGHAT and CDR2 FQNNGV. After removal of 4 bases from V and 8 bases from J, the junction contained 11 bases not matched to a gene. The CDR3 has 15 amino acids. The CDR3 DNA sequence: TGTGCCAGCAGCTCACCGGGACTACTTTTCGATGAGCAGTTCTTC. Translating it yields CASSSPGLLFDEQFF.

J is TRBJ2-3 and V is TRBV7-2; D unclear. V was trimmed by 1 base and J by 7 bases, leaving 6 bases between them. Per germline, CDR1 SGHTA and CDR2 FQGNSA. This CDR3 is 12 amino acids long. Written as DNA, the CDR3 is TGTGCCAGCAGCTTAGTTGGTCATACGCAGTATTTT. Protein product: CASSLVGHTQYF.

The V and J genes are TRBV25-1 and TRBJ1-2, with D unresolved. This CDR3 is built from 13 residues. Germline assignment: CDR1 MGHDK and CDR2 SYGVNS. Trimming pared 7 bases from V and 4 bases from J, leaving 13 bases between. The DNA for the CDR3 is TGTGCCAGCACCGCGGGAGGTATCTATGGCTACACCTTC. Translation: CASTAGGIYGYTF.

This clonotype was counted many times. The rearrangement joins TRBV5-1 to TRBJ2-3; 7 positions agree with TRBD1. With V trimmed by 7 bases and J by 0 bases, 8 bases remained unmatched. This CDR3 contains 15 residues. The germline V gene has CDR1 SGHRS and CDR2 YFSETQ. The CDR3 region is CASRPTGLSTDTQYF. The DNA of the CDR3 is TGCGCCAGCCGCCCGACAGGGCTTAGCACAGATACGCAGTATTTT.

This clonotype has just one count. The J gene is TRBJ1-2, the V gene TRBV20-1, with 9 bases lining up with TRBD1. The CDR3 length is 14 residues. The junction had 10 bases not matched to a gene; V was cut back by 3 bases and J by 8 bases. Germline CDR1 DFQATT, CDR2 SNEGSKA (reference sequence). CDR3 region: CSASETGGAGGYTF. Here the CDR3 DNA reads TGCAGTGCTAGTGAAACAGGGGGCGCGGGAGGCTACACCTTC.

The chain is built from TRBV20-1 and TRBJ2-3, with 7 positions matching TRBD2. This CDR3 region has 14 residues. After removal of 3 bases from V and 8 bases from J, the junction contained 11 bases not matched to a gene. Germline V lookup: CDR1 DFQATT, CDR2 SNEGSKA (reference sequence). The CDR3 loop is CSASPSTGGSTQYF. Written as DNA, the CDR3 is TGCAGTGCTAGCCCTTCGACGGGAGGTTCTACGCAGTATTTT.